The present entry profiles one T cell receptor (beta chain) with its context. The antigen it binds to is not known. Its ends do not fully match the called genes, so a read error is possible. TCRbeta CDR3 regions were amplified from genomic DNA using the immunoSEQ Assay, a bias-controlled multiplex PCR. On the study's bioinformatics: The number of nucleated cells in each sample was estimated from the amplification of reference gene primers within the assay. To quantify the absolute abundance of each unique TCRbeta CDR3 rearrangement, sequence reads were collapsed and filtered. For each sample, productive Simpson clonality was calculated by taking the square root of Simpson's diversity index across productive rearrangements. TCRdb took over this immuneACCESS table, retaining in-frame rearrangements with V and J assigned. Such tables are incomplete; in checked studies, under half of the missing clones stem from an unresolved V gene, and the remainder is unexplained. V and J calls and clone size follow that table, whereas D and trimming were derived from the DNA. Across this sample there are about 190,000 clones, with 70% to 85% seen only once. The biggest ten clones account for approximately 7% of the sample.

These data originate in a study of blood T cell repertoires in COVID-19 (dated by TCRdb to between 2020 and 2021). Some background on the complete study: Samples from collaborators originated in the United States, Italy and Spain and spanned both the acute and convalescent phases of COVID-19. The material from the prospective study consisted of cDNA or gDNA derived from T cells, B-cell-depleted T cells, or PBMCs. The dataset comprised deeply sampled blood TCRbeta repertoires from subjects exposed to, actively infected with, or recovered from COVID-19. The repertoires were released in a freely available public database intended as a resource for research on the immune response to SARS-CoV-2. The samples were drawn from the first 160 participants of the ongoing ImmuneRACE study and from 950 to 1,500 subjects provided by 6 global collaborators. A de-identified subject ID, COVID-19 status, age in years and sex were almost always included in the sample metadata. HLA class I and class II types, where available, came from metadata supplied by the sample provider rather than from assay-based typing. Beyond this particular receptor, the publication reports: Clinical and demographic metadata were provided uncurated, with the amount varying by source and participant.

Measured from the cysteine to the phenylalanine, the CDR3 is 12 residues long. Only the CDR3 region is kept as DNA, spanning 36 bases read in frame from base 1. The germline V gene supplies CDR1 ENHRY and CDR2 SYGVKD. At one collaborating source in Seattle, patients were enrolled during active infection and were followed longitudinally through the course of disease. Whole blood was collected in K2EDTA tubes by collaborating institutions according to the institutions' own protocols. For TCRbeta analysis, collaborators shipped samples in one of three forms: frozen whole blood, isolated PBMCs, or DNA extracted from either of those sample types.

The sample taken for sequencing was peripheral blood. The sequence links TRBV10-3 to TRBJ1-1; a weak D assignment points to TRBD1 (6 bases agree). The clonotype was recovered from an elderly man with COVID-19, enrolled during active disease. The DNA is TGTGCCGTCAGCAACAGGGACACTGAAGCTTTCTTT. Translated, this is CAVSNRDTEAFF.